These T cell receptor beta chains were read from a single sample in a study of blood T cells in healthy people across ages. Via MiXCR, TCRdb re-called the 5' RACE reads, giving one row per CDR3 protein. The table has hundreds of thousands of distinct CDR3 sequences, about 52% seen once; the top ten hold about 32%. The sample was blood. Every receptor here comes from a woman between 55 and 75 years old in good health. Both conserved end residues are part of each CDR3. A D gene is named only where the DNA matches it firmly. Part of the rows lack a size; the others show once, few, many or a class for expanded clones.

clone_size,v_call,j_call,d_call,cdr3_length,cdr3_nt,cdr3_aa
.,TRBV9,TRBJ2-1,TRBD1,16,TGTGCCAGCAGCGCGGACCCGGACAGGAATAACAATGAGCAGTTCTTC,CASSADPDRNNNEQFF
once,TRBV11-1,TRBJ2-5,TRBD1,21,TGTGCCAGCAGCCCTGGGGACAGGGGGATTTCGCCTAAGGGGTACCAAGAGACCCAGTACTTC,CASSPGDRGISPKGYQETQYF
.,TRBV7-2,TRBJ2-7,TRBD2,14,TGTGCCAGCACCACGACTAGCGGGAGGGCAGAGCAGTACTTC,CASTTTSGRAEQYF
.,TRBV6-1,TRBJ1-4,TRBD1,15,TGTGCCAGCACCAAACAGGGGACGTTGGAAGAAAAACTGTTTTTT,CASTKQGTLEEKLFF
.,TRBV29-1,TRBJ1-2,.,10,TGCAGCGCAGGGTCTGATGGCTACACCTTC,CSAGSDGYTF
.,TRBV28,TRBJ2-3,TRBD1,14,TGTGCCAGCACCACGGACAGGGGGCCAGATACGCAGTATTTT,CASTTDRGPDTQYF
few,TRBV7-2,TRBJ2-4,TRBD1,15,TGTGCCAGCAGCCGGGACAGCTTAGCCAAAAACATTCAGTACTTC,CASSRDSLAKNIQYF
.,TRBV10-3,TRBJ2-3,TRBD2,16,TGTGCCATCAGTGGAGGGGCTAGCGGGAGCACAGATACGCAGTATTTT,CAISGGASGSTDTQYF
few,TRBV5-5,TRBJ2-7,TRBD1,16,TGTGCCAGCAGCGAACCGGGACAGGTCCTTTCCTACGAGCAGTACTTC,CASSEPGQVLSYEQYF
once,TRBV2,TRBJ1-2,TRBD1,13,TGTGCCAGCAGTGCGAACAGGGGGCTTGGCTACACCTTC,CASSANRGLGYTF
.,TRBV7-2,TRBJ2-7,.,12,TGTGCCAGCCTAGGGGCCACCTACGAGCAGTACTTC,CASLGATYEQYF
few,TRBV29-1,TRBJ2-3,.,15,TGCAGCGGGGATGGGGCCGTGGGACACAGAGATACGCAGTATTTT,CSGDGAVGHRDTQYF
once,TRBV2,TRBJ2-5,TRBD2,13,TGTGCCAGCACGGGACTAGCGATCGATGAGCAGTACTTC,CASTGLAIDEQYF
.,TRBV7-2,TRBJ2-7,.,14,TGTGCCAGCAGCCCGCGGGACATCATCTACGAGCAGTACTTC,CASSPRDIIYEQYF
.,TRBV28,TRBJ2-7,.,14,TGTGCCAGCAGGGACACGGGGGCGTCTTACGAGCAGTACTTC,CASRDTGASYEQYF
.,TRBV12-3/TRBV12-4,TRBJ1-1,.,15,TGTGCCAGCAGCCTTGCAGGCGGTAAGAACACTGAAGCTTTCTTT,CASSLAGGKNTEAFF
.,TRBV4-3,TRBJ2-7,.,13,TGCGCCAGCAGCCGGCGATATGGGGACGAGCAGTACTTC,CASSRRYGDEQYF
once,TRBV20-1,TRBJ1-6,.,13,TGCAGTGCTAGAGCGGACTATAATTCGCCCCCCCACTTT,CSARADYNSPPHF
.,TRBV7-3,TRBJ2-3,.,15,TGTGCCAGCAGCAAAATGGGGGCTTTTGCAGATACGCAGTATTTT,CASSKMGAFADTQYF
.,TRBV20-1,TRBJ2-7,.,14,TGCAGTGCTAGAGCGGCTGGGGTGGGGCGAGAGCAGTACTTC,CSARAAGVGREQYF
.,TRBV7-2,TRBJ1-2,.,14,TGTGCCAGCAGCTTAAAACAGACGAACTATGGCCACACCTTC,CASSLKQTNYGHTF
.,TRBV20-1,TRBJ1-3,TRBD1,18,TGCAGTGCTAGAGGATGGACAGGGGCCACCCACTCTGGAAACACCATATATTTT,CSARGWTGATHSGNTIYF
few,TRBV7-2,TRBJ2-7,TRBD1,13,TGTGCCAGCAGCTCCTGGACAGGGACCGAGCAGTACTTC,CASSSWTGTEQYF
.,TRBV27,TRBJ2-7,.,15,TGTGCCAGCAGCGAGACTTCTATCTCCTACAATGAGCAGTACTTC,CASSETSISYNEQYF
.,TRBV7-2,TRBJ2-7,TRBD2,16,TGTGCCAGCAGCCGCGGGACTAGCGGAACCTCCTACGAGCAGTACTTC,CASSRGTSGTSYEQYF
.,TRBV10-3,TRBJ2-3,.,15,TGTGCCATCAGATCCGGCTCGGAAGGCACAGATACGCAGTATTTT,CAIRSGSEGTDTQYF
many,TRBV20-1,TRBJ2-5,.,14,TGCAGTGCTAGATTCAGCGGGTACCAAGAGACCCAGTACTTC,CSARFSGYQETQYF
.,TRBV5-1,TRBJ2-6,.,17,TGCGCCAGCAGCTTGAGGGGTGTCTCATCTGGGGCCAACGTCCTGACTTTC,CASSLRGVSSGANVLTF
.,TRBV29-1,TRBJ1-2,.,12,TGCAGCGTTGTGGTAGACTTCTATGGCTACACCTTC,CSVVVDFYGYTF
.,TRBV4-2,TRBJ2-2,.,17,TGTGCCAGCAGCCAAGTGCAGGTGGGAGGCAACACCGGGGAGCTGTTTTTT,CASSQVQVGGNTGELFF
once,TRBV6-5,TRBJ2-3,.,12,TGTGCCAGCAAGACTAGTCTGGATACGCAGTATTTT,CASKTSLDTQYF
.,TRBV25-1,TRBJ2-7,.,14,TGTGCCAGCAGTTTCGGGAGACCAACCTACGAGCAGTACTTC,CASSFGRPTYEQYF
few,TRBV15,TRBJ2-1,.,14,TGTGCCACCAGCAGGGGTACCCTAAACAATGAGCAGTTCTTC,CATSRGTLNNEQFF
.,TRBV29-1,TRBJ2-3,.,13,TGCAGCGCTGCAGGGTTAAAGCCAGATACGCAGTATTTT,CSAAGLKPDTQYF
few,TRBV7-2,TRBJ2-7,TRBD1,15,TGTGCCAGCAGCCCCCGGGACAGACAATTCTACGAGCAGTACTTC,CASSPRDRQFYEQYF
few,TRBV7-2,TRBJ2-7,TRBD2,15,TGTGCCAGCAGCCGTGGACTAGCGGGATCTGGCGAGCAGTACTTC,CASSRGLAGSGEQYF
.,TRBV14,TRBJ2-4,TRBD2,14,TGTGCCAGCAGCCCTGGACTAGGATTAAACATTCAGTACTTC,CASSPGLGLNIQYF
many,TRBV4-3,TRBJ2-1,.,14,TGCGCCAGCAGCCAAGGCGAGGCCTCGGGTGAGCAGTTCTTC,CASSQGEASGEQFF
.,TRBV10-3,TRBJ2-7,.,15,TGTGCCATCAGTGACGTCGGGGGAAGGGACTACGAGCAGTACTTC,CAISDVGGRDYEQYF
.,TRBV20-1,TRBJ2-4,TRBD1,16,TGCAGTGCTAGAGATCGCGTCAGGGGGCATGAAAACATTCAGTACTTC,CSARDRVRGHENIQYF
.,TRBV30,TRBJ1-2,.,13,TGTGCCTGGACTCCGTACGGGGGTAATGGCTACACCTTC,CAWTPYGGNGYTF
.,TRBV29-1,TRBJ2-1,.,11,TGCAGCGTGGGCGCCTACAATGAGCAGTTCTTC,CSVGAYNEQFF
.,TRBV6-1,TRBJ2-7,.,13,TGTGCCAGCGGGGTTAGCGGTTTCTACGAGCAGTACTTC,CASGVSGFYEQYF
.,TRBV28,TRBJ2-5,.,11,TGTGCTGCAGCCCAGGGAGAGACCCAGTACTTC,CAAAQGETQYF
many,TRBV20-1,TRBJ2-7,TRBD2,15,TGCAGTGCTAGACTTCCCGGGACTAGAGGTTACGAGCAGTACTTC,CSARLPGTRGYEQYF
.,TRBV20-1,TRBJ1-2,TRBD1,14,TGCAGTGCTATGGTTCAGACAGGGATGTCAGGCTACACCTTC,CSAMVQTGMSGYTF